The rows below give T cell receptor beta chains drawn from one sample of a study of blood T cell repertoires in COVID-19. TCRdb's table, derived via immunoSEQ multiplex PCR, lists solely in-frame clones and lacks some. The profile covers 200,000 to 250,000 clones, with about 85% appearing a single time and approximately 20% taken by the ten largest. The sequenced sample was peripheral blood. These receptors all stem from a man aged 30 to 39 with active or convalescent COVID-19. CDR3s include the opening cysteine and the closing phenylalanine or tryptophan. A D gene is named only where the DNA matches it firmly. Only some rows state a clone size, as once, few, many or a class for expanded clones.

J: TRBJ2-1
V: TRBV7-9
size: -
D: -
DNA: TGTGCCAGCAGCTTACGGGGTGCTTGGGGGCAGTTCTTC
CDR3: CASSLRGAWGQFF

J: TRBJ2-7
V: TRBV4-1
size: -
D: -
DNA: TGCGCCAGCAGCCAAGAAGTGGCAGGGGCCAGAGAGCAGTACTTC
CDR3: CASSQEVAGAREQYF

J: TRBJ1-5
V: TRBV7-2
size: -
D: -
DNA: TGTGCCAGCAGCTTAGCGGGTTTGCCTAGACTCAATCAGCCCCAGCATTTT
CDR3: CASSLAGLPRLNQPQHF

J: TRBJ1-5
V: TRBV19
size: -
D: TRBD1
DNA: TGTGCCAGTAGTCTCGAGGGGGCAACCCAGCCCCAGCATTTT
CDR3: CASSLEGATQPQHF

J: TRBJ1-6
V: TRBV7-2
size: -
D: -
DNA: TGTGCCAGCAGCTTTGAGGGAATTTCACCCCTCCACTTT
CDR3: CASSFEGISPLHF

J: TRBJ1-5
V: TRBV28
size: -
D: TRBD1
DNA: TGTGCCAGCAGTCCCTTACAGGGGATCGGGCAGCCCCAGCATTTT
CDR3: CASSPLQGIGQPQHF

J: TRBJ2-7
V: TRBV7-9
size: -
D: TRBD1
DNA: TGTGCCAGCAGCTTGGGGCAGGGGGCGCCTACTTACGAGCAGTACTTC
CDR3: CASSLGQGAPTYEQYF

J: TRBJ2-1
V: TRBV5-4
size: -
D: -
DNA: TGTGCCAGCAGCTTGACCAAATTGTCTTCGGGCTACAATGAGCAGTTCTTC
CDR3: CASSLTKLSSGYNEQFF

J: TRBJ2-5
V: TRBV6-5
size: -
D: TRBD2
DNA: TGTGCCAGCAGCCTCCGGGGAGGGAGGGAGACCCAGTACTTC
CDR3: CASSLRGGRETQYF

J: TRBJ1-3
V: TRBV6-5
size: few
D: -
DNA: TGTGCCAGCAGTCCGAGAAGCTCTGGAAACACCATATATTTT
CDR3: CASSPRSSGNTIYF

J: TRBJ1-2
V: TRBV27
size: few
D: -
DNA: TGTGCCAGCAGGATTCGGGCGGGGTACGGCTACACCTTC
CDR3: CASRIRAGYGYTF

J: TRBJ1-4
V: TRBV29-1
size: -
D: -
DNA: TGCAGCGTTGACAGGGGATCTAATGAAAAACTGTTTTTT
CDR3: CSVDRGSNEKLFF

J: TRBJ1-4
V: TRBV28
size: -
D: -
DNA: TGTGCCAGCAGTTTGAGGGGGTTTGGAATTGAAAAACTGTTTTTT
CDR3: CASSLRGFGIEKLFF

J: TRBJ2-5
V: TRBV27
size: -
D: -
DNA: TGTGCCAGCAGCATAAGGGGGCAAGAGACCCAGTACTTC
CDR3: CASSIRGQETQYF

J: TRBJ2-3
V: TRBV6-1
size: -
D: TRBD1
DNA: TGTGCCAGCAGTGAAGGAAGGGGACAGGGCACAGATACGCAGTATTTT
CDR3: CASSEGRGQGTDTQYF

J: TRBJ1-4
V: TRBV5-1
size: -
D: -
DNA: TGCGCCAGCAGCTTGGCCGGGACAACTAATGAAAAACTGTTTTTT
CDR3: CASSLAGTTNEKLFF

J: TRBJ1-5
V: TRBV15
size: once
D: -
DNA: TGTGCCACCAGCAGGGGGGAGGACCAGCCCCAGCATTTT
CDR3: CATSRGEDQPQHF

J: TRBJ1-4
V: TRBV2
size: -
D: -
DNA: TGTGCCAGCAGAGACAGGATCCCATCCGAAAAACTGTTTTTT
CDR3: CASRDRIPSEKLFF

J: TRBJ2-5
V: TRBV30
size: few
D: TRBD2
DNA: TGTGCCTGGAGAACAGGACTAGCGGGAGTTCAAGAGACCCAGTACTTC
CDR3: CAWRTGLAGVQETQYF

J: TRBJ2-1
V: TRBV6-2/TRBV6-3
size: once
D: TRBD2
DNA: TGTGCCAGCAGTTACTCACCCAGGCTAGCGGATTCCTACAATGAGCAGTTCTTC
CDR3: CASSYSPRLADSYNEQFF

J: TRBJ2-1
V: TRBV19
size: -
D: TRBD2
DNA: TGTGCCAGTGCCTCCGGGACTAGCGGGAGTACCCAGTTCTTC
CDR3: CASASGTSGSTQFF

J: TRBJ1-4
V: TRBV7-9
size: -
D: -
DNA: TGTGCCAGCAGCCCAAGGGACACGGGATTAAATGAAAAACTGTTTTTT
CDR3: CASSPRDTGLNEKLFF

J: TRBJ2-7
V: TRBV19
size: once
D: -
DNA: TGTGCCAGTAGTATCGGTTCCTCCTCTCCCTACGAGCAGTACTTC
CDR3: CASSIGSSSPYEQYF

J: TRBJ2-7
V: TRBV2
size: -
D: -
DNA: TGTGCCAGCGAGGCCGACGGAGCCTACGAGCAGTACTTC
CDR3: CASEADGAYEQYF

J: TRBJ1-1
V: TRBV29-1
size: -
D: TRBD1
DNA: TGCAGCGTTGATCCCTTCTACAGGGGCGGCACTGAAGCTTTCTTT
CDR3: CSVDPFYRGGTEAFF